The 31 T cell receptor beta chains given below trace back to one sample, sequenced in a study of T cells in women clearing cervical HPV infection. The repertoire was sequenced with immunoSEQ multiplex PCR; TCRdb's copy has only in-frame clones and lacks some. The table for this sample gives 21,000 or so clones. The sequenced material came from blood buffy coat. All receptors come from a woman aged 18 to 75 with a cervical HPV16 infection that either progressed to CIN3+ or cleared (not recorded which).

Frequency places this clone as large. The CDR3 bases that were read are TGTGCCAGCAGTTACTTTACAGGGGATCAGCCC. Translating gives CASSYFTGDQP. The whole CDR3 protein reads CASSYFTGDQPQHF. The chain carries TRBV6-2 or TRBV6-3 and TRBJ1-5; 7 bases align to TRBD1. The read halts 3 residues ahead of the CDR3 end, with the missing end drawn from the germline J gene. The germline V gene encodes CDR1 MNHEY and CDR2 SVGEGT. The length of the CDR3 is 14 residues. J was trimmed by 5 bases and V by 1 base; bases with no gene match: 2.

Points on this clone: The sequenced fragment ends 3 residues before the CDR3 boundary, so the rest is inferred from the germline J gene. The chain couples TRBV19 to TRBJ2-2; 8 bases map to TRBD2. This CDR3 has 16 residues. Germline CDR1 is LNHDA and CDR2 is SQIVND (reference sequence). CDR3 loop: CASSSRGGGGANVLFF. The covered CDR3 bases are TGTGCCAGTAGTTCTCGGGGGGGCGGTGGGGCCAACGTG.

A word on this clone: Read sequence stops 3 residues before the CDR3 end, and the germline J gene provides the missing end. The rearrangement uses TRBV7-9 and TRBJ2-3, with D perhaps TRBD2 (5 bases). The length of the CDR3 is 15 residues. CDR1 is SEHNR, CDR2 FQNEAQ, per germline (reference sequence). The CDR3 DNA, read in part, is TGTGCCAGCACCACAGAGGGTTCCCCTAATCAGCCG. Translated: CASTTEGSPNQP. The whole CDR3 sequence reads CASTTEGSPNQPQYF.

Of note for this clone: The read terminates 3 residues ahead of where the CDR3 ends, so the germline J gene completes it. J is TRBJ2-5 and V is TRBV2; no reliable D call. The CDR3 has 12 residues. Per the germline V gene, CDR1 is SNHLY and CDR2 is FYNNEI. Trimming pared 3 bases from V and 5 bases from J, leaving 7 bases between. CDR3 loop: CASSESRETQYF. Partial CDR3 DNA: TGTGCCAGCAGTGAGTCGAGGGAGACC.

Worth noting for this clone: The CDR3 goes on 3 residues after the read ends, and that part is filled in from the germline J gene. This chain connects TRBV2 to TRBJ1-5; perhaps TRBD1 as D (5 bases). Trimming left V 2 bases short and J 7 bases short, with 18 bases between. There are 16 residues in the CDR3. Looked up from germline, CDR1 is SNHLY and CDR2 is FYNNEI. CDR3 DNA, as far as it was read: TGTGCCAGCAGTGAAAGGATTAAGGGGCAGGGACAGCCC. This encodes CASSERIKGQGQP. In full, the CDR3 is CASSERIKGQGQPQHF.

Concerning this clone itself: The read finishes 3 residues shy of the CDR3 end, and the germline J gene is used to complete it. The chain links TRBV18 to TRBJ1-5; TRBD1 might be the D (6 bases). In germline, CDR1 is KGHSH, CDR2 LQKENI. Trimming took 8 bases from V and 3 from J, leaving 8 bases between them. The CDR3 extends over 12 amino acids. The CDR3 region is CASQGPNQPQHF. CDR3 DNA, as far as it was read: TGTGCCAGCCAGGGGCCCAATCAGCCC.

On this clone: The DNA ends 3 residues before the CDR3 does, and the rest of the CDR3 is filled in from the germline J gene. The chain uses TRBV20-1 and TRBJ1-2, with 9 bases identical to TRBD1. Germline V gene lookup returns CDR1 DFQATT and CDR2 SNEGSKA (reference sequence). CDR3 length: 15 amino acids. CDR3 residues: CSATSTGGDSYDYTF. The covered CDR3 bases are TGCAGTGCTACCTCGACAGGGGGGGACTCCTACGAC.

Comments on this clone: The read finishes 3 residues shy of the CDR3 end, and the germline J gene is used to complete it. The V gene is TRBV20-1, the J gene TRBJ2-2, with 9 bases aligning to TRBD1. The germline V gene encodes CDR1 DFQATT and CDR2 SNEGSKA (reference sequence). There are 14 residues in the CDR3. The V gene end was trimmed by 6 bases and the J gene end by 2 bases; junction bases not matched to a gene: 4. Partial CDR3 DNA: TGCAGTGCCCCGGGACAGGGAAACACCGGGGAG. Encoded protein: CSAPGQGNTGE. The CDR3 as a whole reads CSAPGQGNTGELFF.

A word on this clone: The CDR3 end is not reached by the read, which stops 3 residues before it; the germline J gene fills it in. This chain uses TRBV23-1 with TRBJ2-1; the D is unclear. TRBV23-1 carries the ORF label, with uncertain function. This CDR3 is built from 12 residues. Trimming took 0 bases from V and 9 from J, leaving 6 bases between them. Here the CDR3 reads CASSQSNSEQFF. The covered CDR3 bases are TGCGCCAGCAGTCAATCGAACAGTGAG.

As for this clone: The read terminates 3 residues before the CDR3 end, so the remaining end is supplied by the germline J gene. The chain links TRBV29-1 to TRBJ1-1; TRBD1 matches at 9 bases. The V gene end was trimmed by 6 bases and the J gene end by 5 bases; junction bases not matched to a gene: 13. The CDR3 extends over 15 amino acids. The germline CDR1 and CDR2 sequences are SQVTM and ANQGSEA. CDR3 sequence reads: CSVTGTGNTVTEAFF. Incomplete CDR3 DNA: TGCAGCGTCACCGGGACAGGGAATACAGTTACTGAA.

The CDR3 loop reads CASSLYRVDEQFF. Partial CDR3 DNA: TGTGCCAGCAGCTTATACAGGGTAGATGAG. The chain combines TRBV7-9 with TRBJ2-1, with D maybe TRBD1 (6 bases). The read comes to an end 3 residues before the CDR3 does, leaving the germline J gene to fill in the end. V was clipped by 2 bases and J by 8 bases, with 10 bases between them. The germline gives CDR1 SEHNR, CDR2 FQNEAQ (reference sequence). The CDR3 runs 13 residues.

Note on this clone: The read is 3 residues too short to cover the CDR3 end, so that end is filled in from the germline J gene. J is TRBJ1-6 and V is TRBV19; 7 bases are shared with TRBD1. V trimming: 5 bases; J trimming: 3 bases; junction bases outside the gene matches: 1. Germline-derived CDR1 and CDR2 are LNHDA and SQIVND (reference sequence). CDR3 size: 14 residues. CDR3 DNA (partial): TGTGCCAGTAGTGACAGGGACTATAATTCACCC. Amino acid sequence: CASSDRDYNSP. The whole CDR3 protein reads CASSDRDYNSPLHF.

A remark on this clone: The CDR3 end lies 3 residues beyond the end of the read and is filled in from the germline J gene. The chain is built from TRBV20-1 and TRBJ2-7, with a possible D match to TRBD1 (6 bases). V was clipped by 4 bases and J by 4 bases, with 17 bases between them. The CDR3 runs 14 residues. Looked up from germline, CDR1 is DFQATT and CDR2 is SNEGSKA (reference sequence). The CDR3 loop reads CSATQGPFFYEQYF. The covered CDR3 bases are TGCAGTGCTACACAGGGCCCATTTTTTTACGAG.

The CDR3 spells CASSSGHGAGNGQYF. CDR3 bases read: TGTGCCAGCAGCTCGGGACACGGAGCTGGAAATGGT. The chain uses TRBV7-6 and TRBJ2-4; tentatively, D is TRBD1 (6 bases). The read comes to an end 3 residues before the CDR3 does, leaving the germline J gene to fill in the end. The CDR3 sequence is 15 residues long. Germline values: CDR1 SGHVS, CDR2 FNYEAQ. Drawing the rest from reference TRBV7-6 and TRBJ2-4, the complete variable domain is GAGVSQSPRYKVTKRGQDVALRCDPISGHVSLYWYRQALGQGPEFLTYFNYEAQQDKSGLPNDRFSAERPEGSISTLTIQRTEQRDSAMYRCASSSGHGAGNGQYFGAGTRLSVL.

For this clone: The read ends 3 residues before the CDR3 terminus; that terminus is restored from the germline J gene. This rearrangement joins TRBV7-9 to TRBJ2-4; D is uncertain. CDR1 and CDR2 from the germline V gene are SEHNR and FQNEAQ (reference sequence). This CDR3 contains 15 residues. The sequenced part of the CDR3 DNA is TGTGCCAGCAGCTTAGCGGCAGATCCTAACTATGGT. Translation: CASSLAADPNYG. The CDR3, in full, reads CASSLAADPNYGQYF.

As to this clone: The missing CDR3 end, 3 residues past where the read stops, is filled in from the germline J gene. The chain combines TRBV30 with TRBJ1-5; 7 bases are a match to TRBD1. Germline CDR1 reads GTSNPN; CDR2 reads SVGIG (reference sequence). The CDR3 sequence is 14 residues long. After removal of 1 base from V and 4 bases from J, the junction contained 4 bases not matched to a gene. CDR3 DNA (partial): TGTGCCTGGAGTGGCCGACAGGGAAATCAGCCC. It is translated as CAWSGRQGNQP. In full, the CDR3 reads CAWSGRQGNQPQHF.

The CDR3 is CAWSIHRGRNTDTQYF. Incomplete CDR3 DNA: TGTGCCTGGAGTATCCACAGGGGGCGAAACACAGATACG. The rearrangement links TRBV30 to TRBJ2-3; 9 bases fit TRBD1. Read sequence stops 3 residues before the CDR3 end, and the germline J gene provides the missing end. Per the germline V gene, CDR1 is GTSNPN and CDR2 is SVGIG (reference sequence). The CDR3 sequence is 16 residues long. After removal of 2 bases from V and 2 bases from J, the junction contained 8 bases not matched to a gene.

Worth noting for this clone: The observed sequence ends 3 residues before the CDR3 terminus, with the missing tail filled in from the germline J gene. This chain connects TRBV19 to TRBJ1-1, with no clear D. CDR3 length: 16 residues. Germline CDR1 reads LNHDA; CDR2 reads SQIVND (reference sequence). V dropped 3 bases and J dropped 1 base, with 15 bases sitting between them. This CDR3 is CASSIGGLHSNTEAFF. The DNA read from the CDR3 is TGTGCCAGTAGTATCGGCGGTTTGCATTCGAACACTGAA.

The sequenced part of the CDR3 DNA is TGTGCCTGGAGCTTGACAGGGGGGGTTTATGGT. Translated, it gives CAWSLTGGVYG. The complete CDR3 protein is CAWSLTGGVYGQYF. The chain couples TRBV30 to TRBJ2-4, with 9 positions matching TRBD1. The read gets to within 3 residues of the CDR3 end, and the germline J gene fills in the rest. Germline assignment: CDR1 GTSNPN and CDR2 SVGIG (reference sequence). The CDR3 runs 14 residues. Combining the CDR3 with reference TRBV30 and TRBJ2-4 gives the whole variable domain SQTIHQWPATLVQPVGSPLSLECTVEGTSNPNLYWYRQAAGRGLQLLFYSVGIGQISSEVPQNLSASRPQDRQFILSSKKLLLSDSGFYLCAWSLTGGVYGQYFGAGTRLSVL.

Comments on this clone: The read falls 3 residues short of the CDR3 end, and the missing part is taken from the germline J gene. This chain links TRBV19 with TRBJ2-1, with D maybe TRBD2 (6 bases). The V end lost 3 bases, the J end lost 9 bases, and 12 bases lay between the germline ends. Germline assignment: CDR1 LNHDA and CDR2 SQIVND (reference sequence). The CDR3 contains 13 residues. The CDR3 here is CASSMQGGGEQFF. CDR3 DNA (partial): TGTGCCAGTAGTATGCAGGGAGGTGGTGAG.

Note on this clone: Sequencing ends 3 residues short of the CDR3 end; the germline J gene provides the rest. The chain has TRBV7-3 and TRBJ1-1, with 10 bases identical to TRBD1. Looked up from germline, CDR1 is SGHTA and CDR2 is FQGTGA. V shed 5 bases, J shed 6 bases, and the junction held 9 bases outside the gene matches. CDR3 length: 15 amino acids. Partial CDR3 DNA: TGTGCCAGCAGCCTATCCGGGACAGGGGTATCTGAA. It codes for CASSLSGTGVSE. The full CDR3 is CASSLSGTGVSEAFF.

With respect to this clone: The DNA ends 3 residues before the CDR3 does, and the rest of the CDR3 is filled in from the germline J gene. V gene TRBV6-1 combines with J gene TRBJ1-2; TRBD1 is a possible D gene (5 bases). The V end lost 0 bases, the J end lost 1 base, and 9 bases lay between the germline ends. Per germline, CDR1 MNHNS and CDR2 SASEGT. The CDR3 extends over 15 amino acids. The CDR3 is CASSEAPGGNYGYTF. The sequenced CDR3 bases are TGTGCCAGCAGTGAAGCCCCCGGGGGTAACTATGGC.

In regard to this clone: The read halts 3 residues ahead of the CDR3 end, with the missing end drawn from the germline J gene. This rearrangement joins TRBV6-2 or TRBV6-3 to TRBJ1-5; TRBD1 matches 10 bases. CDR3 size: 14 residues. In germline, CDR1 is MNHEY, CDR2 SVGEGT. V was clipped by 7 bases and J by 4 bases; unmatched bases: 4. The CDR3 sequence: CASNDRGLNQPQHF. The part of the CDR3 DNA that was read is TGTGCCAGCAATGACAGGGGGCTAAATCAGCCC.

On this clone: The observed sequence ends 3 residues before the CDR3 terminus, with the missing tail filled in from the germline J gene. V gene TRBV19 combines with J gene TRBJ1-1; the D gene is possibly TRBD1 (5 bases). The CDR3 consists of 15 residues. V was cut by 6 bases and J by 1 base, with 15 bases left in between. In germline, CDR1 is LNHDA, CDR2 SQIVND (reference sequence). The CDR3 sequence: CASRTVTVGNTEAFF. The CDR3 bases that were read are TGTGCCAGTAGGACAGTAACAGTGGGGAACACTGAA. The complete variable domain, with remaining parts taken from reference TRBV19 and TRBJ1-1, reads DGGITQSPKYLFRKEGQNVTLSCEQNLNHDAMYWYRQDPGQGLRLIYYSQIVNDFQKGDIAEGYSVSREKKESFPLTVTSAQKNPTAFYLCASRTVTVGNTEAFFGQGTRLTVV.

As to this clone: The observed sequence ends 3 residues before the CDR3 terminus, with the missing tail filled in from the germline J gene. V and J are TRBV19 and TRBJ2-3; the D is unclear. The CDR3 is made up of 14 amino acids. The germline V and J ends were trimmed by 4 bases and 2 bases, with 10 bases remaining between them. Germline CDR1 LNHDA, CDR2 SQIVND (reference sequence). The CDR3 bases that were read are TGTGCCAGTAGTAACGAGCCCAACACAGATACG. It translates to CASSNEPNTDT. The whole CDR3 sequence is CASSNEPNTDTQYF.

About this clone: The missing CDR3 end, 3 residues past where the read stops, is filled in from the germline J gene. The genes are TRBV7-3 and TRBJ1-2; D is unclear. The CDR3 totals 14 residues. Germline V gene lookup returns CDR1 SGHTA and CDR2 FQGTGA. CDR3 in amino acids: CASSLAQEASDYTF. The covered CDR3 bases are TGTGCCAGCAGCTTAGCCCAGGAGGCGTCCGAC.

On this clone: The sequence runs out 3 residues before the end of the CDR3; the remainder is reconstructed from the germline J gene. The chain is built from TRBV6-2 or TRBV6-3 and TRBJ1-1; 7 nucleotides line up with TRBD1. The CDR3 is made up of 12 amino acids. Germline V CDR1 and CDR2: MNHEY, SVGEGT. Trimming removed 6 bases from V and 5 bases from J; junction bases left unmatched: 3. CDR3 sequence reads: CASSPGGTEAFF. The part of the CDR3 DNA that was read is TGTGCCAGCAGCCCAGGGGGGACTGAA.

As regards this clone: Read data end 3 residues before the CDR3 end; the end is taken from the germline J gene. The rearrangement uses TRBV19 and TRBJ1-2; unclear D gene. The CDR3 totals 15 residues. Germline assignment: CDR1 LNHDA and CDR2 SQIVND (reference sequence). This chain's CDR3 is CASSILAGSTDTYTF. The sequenced part of the CDR3 DNA is TGTGCCAGTAGTATCCTAGCGGGGAGCACAGATACC.

In regard to this clone: Read coverage stops 3 residues before the CDR3 terminus; the germline J gene supplies the remainder. V is TRBV7-9 and J is TRBJ2-7; TRBD2 is a possible D gene (6 bases). Germline lookup yields CDR1 SEHNR and CDR2 FQNEAQ (reference sequence). There are 15 residues in the CDR3. The V gene lost 5 bases and the J gene lost 0 bases, with 14 bases spanning the gap. The CDR3 reads CASSAGGRSSYEQYF. The covered CDR3 bases are TGTGCCAGCAGCGCTGGGGGGAGGAGCTCCTACGAG.

Concerning this clone itself: Read data end 3 residues before the CDR3 end; the end is taken from the germline J gene. V gene TRBV12-3 or TRBV12-4 combines with J gene TRBJ2-5; D might be TRBD1 (6 bases). This CDR3 region has 17 residues. V was clipped by 6 bases and J by 5 bases, with 25 bases between them. This CDR3 reads CASSGSYRVKIGETQYF. The sequenced part of the CDR3 DNA is TGTGCCAGCAGCGGCAGCTACAGGGTGAAAATAGGGGAGACC.

Points on this clone: The read terminates 3 residues before the CDR3 end, so the remaining end is supplied by the germline J gene. The rearrangement joins TRBV5-1 to TRBJ2-3; 9 nucleotides match TRBD2. The CDR3 length is 15 residues. Germline V CDR1 and CDR2: SGHRS, YFSETQ. After removal of 0 bases from V and 4 bases from J, the junction contained 3 bases not matched to a gene. Partial CDR3 DNA: TGCGCCAGCAGCTTGGGACAGCGGGAGGCAGATACG. The encoded protein is CASSLGQREADT. The whole CDR3 region reads CASSLGQREADTQYF.